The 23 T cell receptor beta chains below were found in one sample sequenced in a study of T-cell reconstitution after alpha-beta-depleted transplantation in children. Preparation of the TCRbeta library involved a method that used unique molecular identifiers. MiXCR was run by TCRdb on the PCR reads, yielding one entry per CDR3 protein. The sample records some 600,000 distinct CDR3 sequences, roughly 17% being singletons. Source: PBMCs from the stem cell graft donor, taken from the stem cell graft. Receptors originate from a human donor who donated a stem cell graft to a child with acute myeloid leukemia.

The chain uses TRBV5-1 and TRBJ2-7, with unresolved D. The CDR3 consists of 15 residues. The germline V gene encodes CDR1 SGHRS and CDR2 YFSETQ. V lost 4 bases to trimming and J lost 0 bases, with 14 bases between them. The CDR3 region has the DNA TGCGCCAGCAGCCCAAGTCAGGCGAGCTCCTACGAGCAGTACTTC. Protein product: CASSPSQASSYEQYF.

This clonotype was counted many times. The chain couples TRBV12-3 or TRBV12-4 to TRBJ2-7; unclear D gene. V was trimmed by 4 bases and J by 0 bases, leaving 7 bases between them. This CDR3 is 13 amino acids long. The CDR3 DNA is TGTGCCAGCAGTTCGGACCTCTCCTACGAGCAGTACTTC. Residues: CASSSDLSYEQYF.

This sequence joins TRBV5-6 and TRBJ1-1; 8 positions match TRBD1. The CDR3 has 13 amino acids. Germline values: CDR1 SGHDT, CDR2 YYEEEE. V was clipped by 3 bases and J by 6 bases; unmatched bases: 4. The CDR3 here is CASSWGQASEAFF. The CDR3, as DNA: TGTGCCAGCAGCTGGGGACAGGCCTCTGAAGCTTTCTTT.

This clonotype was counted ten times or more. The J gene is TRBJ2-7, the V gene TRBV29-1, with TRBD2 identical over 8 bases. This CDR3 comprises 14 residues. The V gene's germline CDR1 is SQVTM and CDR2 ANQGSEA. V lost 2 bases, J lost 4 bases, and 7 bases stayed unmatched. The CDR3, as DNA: TGCAGCGTTGAACGAGTAGCGGGGCCATACGAGCAGTACTTC. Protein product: CSVERVAGPYEQYF.

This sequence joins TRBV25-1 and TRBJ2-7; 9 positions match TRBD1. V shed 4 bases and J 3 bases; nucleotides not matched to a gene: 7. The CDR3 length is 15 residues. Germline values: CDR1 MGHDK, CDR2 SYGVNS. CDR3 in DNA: TGTGCCAGCAGTGGCTGGGGACAGGGCAGCTACGAGCAGTACTTC. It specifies CASSGWGQGSYEQYF.

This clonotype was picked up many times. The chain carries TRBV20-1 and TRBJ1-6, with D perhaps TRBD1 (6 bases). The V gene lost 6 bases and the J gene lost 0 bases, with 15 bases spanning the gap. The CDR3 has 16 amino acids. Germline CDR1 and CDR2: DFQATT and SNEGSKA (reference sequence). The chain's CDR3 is CSAFTGNSSYNSPLHF. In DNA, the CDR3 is TGCAGTGCCTTTACAGGGAACAGCTCCTATAATTCACCCCTCCACTTT.

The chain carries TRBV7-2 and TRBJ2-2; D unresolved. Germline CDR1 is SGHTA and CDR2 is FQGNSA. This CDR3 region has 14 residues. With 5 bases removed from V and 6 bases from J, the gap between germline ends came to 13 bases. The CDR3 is CASSPTFTAGELFF. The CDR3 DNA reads TGTGCCAGCAGCCCTACTTTTACTGCCGGGGAGCTGTTTTTT.

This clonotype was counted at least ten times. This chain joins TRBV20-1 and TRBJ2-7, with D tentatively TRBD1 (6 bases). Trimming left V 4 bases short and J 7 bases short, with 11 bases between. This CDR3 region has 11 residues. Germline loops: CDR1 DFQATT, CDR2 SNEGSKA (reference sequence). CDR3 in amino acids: CSAKRGWEQYV. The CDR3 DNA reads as TGCAGTGCTAAGAGGGGGTGGGAGCAGTACGTC.

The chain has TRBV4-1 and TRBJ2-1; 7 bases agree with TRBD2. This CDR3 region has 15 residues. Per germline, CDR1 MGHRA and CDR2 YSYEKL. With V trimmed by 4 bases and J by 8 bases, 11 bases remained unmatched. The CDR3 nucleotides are TGCGCCAGCAGCCTCTACCACGTTCGGGGGGATGAGCAGTTCTTC. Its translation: CASSLYHVRGDEQFF.

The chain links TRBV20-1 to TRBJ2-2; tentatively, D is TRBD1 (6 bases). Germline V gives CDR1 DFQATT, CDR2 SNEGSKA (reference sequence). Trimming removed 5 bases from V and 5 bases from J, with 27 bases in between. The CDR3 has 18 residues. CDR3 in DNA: TGCAGTGCTTCTAGTACCGGGACACCCCAAGGAAAAACCGGGGAGCTGTTTTTT. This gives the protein CSASSTGTPQGKTGELFF.

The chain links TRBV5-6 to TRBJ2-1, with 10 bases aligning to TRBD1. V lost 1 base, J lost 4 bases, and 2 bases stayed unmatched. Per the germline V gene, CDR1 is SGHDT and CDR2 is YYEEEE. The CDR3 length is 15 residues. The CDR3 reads CASSLWGQGYNEQFF. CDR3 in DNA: TGTGCCAGCAGCTTGTGGGGACAGGGGTACAATGAGCAGTTCTTC.

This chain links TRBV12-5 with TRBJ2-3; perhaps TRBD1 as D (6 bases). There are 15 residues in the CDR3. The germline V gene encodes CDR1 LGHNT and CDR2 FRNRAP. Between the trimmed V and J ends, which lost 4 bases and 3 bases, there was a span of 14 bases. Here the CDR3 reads CASGSEQGGTDTQYF. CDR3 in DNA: TGTGCTAGTGGTTCCGAACAGGGCGGTACAGATACGCAGTATTTT.

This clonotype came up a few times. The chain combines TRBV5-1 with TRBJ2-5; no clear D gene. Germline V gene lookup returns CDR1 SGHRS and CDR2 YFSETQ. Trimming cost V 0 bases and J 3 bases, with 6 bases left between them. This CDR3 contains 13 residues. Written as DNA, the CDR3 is TGCGCCAGCAGCTTGGGCGTCGAAGAGACCCAGTACTTC. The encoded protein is CASSLGVEETQYF.

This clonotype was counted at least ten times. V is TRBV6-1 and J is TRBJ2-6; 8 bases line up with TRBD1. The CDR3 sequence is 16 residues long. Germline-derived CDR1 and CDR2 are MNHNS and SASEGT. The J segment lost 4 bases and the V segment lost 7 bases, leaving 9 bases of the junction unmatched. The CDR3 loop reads CASTHLTGAGANVLTF. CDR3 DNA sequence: TGTGCCAGCACCCACTTGACAGGGGCGGGGGCCAACGTCCTGACTTTC.

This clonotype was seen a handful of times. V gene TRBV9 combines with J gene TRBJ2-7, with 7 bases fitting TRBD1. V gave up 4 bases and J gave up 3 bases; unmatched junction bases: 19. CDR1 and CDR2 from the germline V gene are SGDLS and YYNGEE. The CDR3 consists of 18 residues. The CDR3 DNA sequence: TGTGCCAGCAGCATCCAACCCCTCTGGGACAGCGGATTCTACGAGCAGTACTTC. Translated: CASSIQPLWDSGFYEQYF.

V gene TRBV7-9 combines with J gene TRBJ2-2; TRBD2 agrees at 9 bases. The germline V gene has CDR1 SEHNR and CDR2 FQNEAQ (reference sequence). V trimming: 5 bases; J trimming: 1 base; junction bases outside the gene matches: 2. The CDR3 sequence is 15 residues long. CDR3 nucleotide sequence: TGTGCCAGCAGCCGGACTAGCGAGAACACCGGGGAGCTGTTTTTT. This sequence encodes CASSRTSENTGELFF.

CDR3 bases: TGTGCCAGCATGAGGGAGTCGAACACCGGGGAGCTGTTTTTT. It encodes CASMRESNTGELFF. This rearrangement joins TRBV12-3 or TRBV12-4 to TRBJ2-2; maybe TRBD2 (5 bases). The CDR3 has 14 amino acids. V shed 7 bases and J shed 0 bases, with 9 bases lying between them.

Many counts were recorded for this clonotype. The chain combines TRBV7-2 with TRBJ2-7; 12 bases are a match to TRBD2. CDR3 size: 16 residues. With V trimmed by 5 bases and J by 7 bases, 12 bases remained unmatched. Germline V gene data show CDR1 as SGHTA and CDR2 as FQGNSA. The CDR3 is CASSPTPGLAGLEQYF. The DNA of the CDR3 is TGTGCCAGCAGCCCGACCCCTGGACTAGCGGGGTTAGAGCAGTACTTC. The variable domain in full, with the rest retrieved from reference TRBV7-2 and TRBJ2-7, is GAGVSQSPSNKVTEKGKDVELRCDPISGHTALYWYRQSLGQGLEFLIYFQGNSAPDKSGLPSDRFSAERTGGSVSTLTIQRTQQEDSAVYLCASSPTPGLAGLEQYFGPGTRLTVT.

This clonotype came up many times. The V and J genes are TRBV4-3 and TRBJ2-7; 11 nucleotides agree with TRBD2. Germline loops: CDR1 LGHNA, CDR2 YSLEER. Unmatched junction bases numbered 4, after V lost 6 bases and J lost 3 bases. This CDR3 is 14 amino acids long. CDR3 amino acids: CASSPGLAVYEQYF. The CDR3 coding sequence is TGCGCCAGCAGTCCGGGACTAGCGGTCTACGAGCAGTACTTC.

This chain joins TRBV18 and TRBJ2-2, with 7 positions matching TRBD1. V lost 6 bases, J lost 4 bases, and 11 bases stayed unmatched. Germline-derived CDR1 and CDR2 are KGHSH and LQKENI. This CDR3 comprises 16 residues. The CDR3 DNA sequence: TGTGCCAGCTCTACCTCCGGGACAGCGCTCACCGGGGAGCTGTTTTTT. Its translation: CASSTSGTALTGELFF.

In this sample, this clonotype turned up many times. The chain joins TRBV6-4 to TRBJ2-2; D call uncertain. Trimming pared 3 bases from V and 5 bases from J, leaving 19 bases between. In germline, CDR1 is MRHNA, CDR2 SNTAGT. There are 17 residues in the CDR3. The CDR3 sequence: CASSEVAARDNTGELFF. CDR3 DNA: TGTGCCAGCAGTGAGGTGGCAGCCCGAGATAATACCGGGGAGCTGTTTTTT.

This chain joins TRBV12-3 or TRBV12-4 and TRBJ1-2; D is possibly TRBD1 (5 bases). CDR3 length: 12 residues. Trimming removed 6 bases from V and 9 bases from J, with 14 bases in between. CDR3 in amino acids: CASSGTPASYTF. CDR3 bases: TGTGCCAGCAGCGGGACCCCCGCGAGCTACACCTTC.

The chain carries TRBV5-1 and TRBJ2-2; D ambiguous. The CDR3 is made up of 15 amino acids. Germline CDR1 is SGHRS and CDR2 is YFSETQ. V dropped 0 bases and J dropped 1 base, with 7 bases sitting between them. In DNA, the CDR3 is TGCGCCAGCAGCTTGGTTCAGTGGAACACCGGGGAGCTGTTTTTT. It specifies CASSLVQWNTGELFF.